The 5 T cell receptor beta chains listed next were all sequenced from one sample in a study of identical twins. TCRdb re-derived calls from the 5' RACE reads in MiXCR, one entry per CDR3 protein. The table includes some 560,000 distinct CDR3 sequences, approximately 9.6% detected once. The sample was also reused in another study, on yellow fever vaccine responses in identical twins.

Sequenced input: PBMCs. These receptors were obtained from a woman younger than 30 in good health.

The sample holds a few counts of this clonotype. V gene TRBV7-2 combines with J gene TRBJ2-2; D perhaps matches TRBD2 (6 bases). The CDR3 is 14 amino acids. CDR1 is SGHTA and CDR2 is FQGNSA in the germline V gene. Trimming removed 4 bases from V and 4 bases from J, with 10 bases in between. In DNA form, the CDR3 reads TGTGCCAGCAGCTATGGGACTGGCACCGGGGAGCTGTTTTTT. This translates into CASSYGTGTGELFF.

This clonotype was counted between two and nine times. V usage is TRBV12-3 or TRBV12-4 and J usage is TRBJ1-2; D unclear. The CDR3 covers 13 residues. Deletions cut 4 bases from V and 1 base from J, with 7 bases between. The CDR3 nucleotides are TGTGCCAGCAGTTGGACGATTAACTATGGCTACACCTTC. It translates to CASSWTINYGYTF.

The CDR3 nucleotides are TGTGCCAGCAGCTTGGACAGTATTTACAATGAGCAGTTCTTC. Protein product: CASSLDSIYNEQFF. This rearrangement joins TRBV9 to TRBJ2-1; tentatively, D is TRBD1 (6 bases). The CDR3 runs 14 residues. V was shortened by 4 bases and J by 4 bases, with 12 bases between the two germline ends. Germline V gene lookup returns CDR1 SGDLS and CDR2 YYNGEE.

CDR3 in amino acids: CASSPPPRLSYNEQFF. CDR3 nucleotide sequence: TGTGCCAGCAGTCCACCTCCTAGGCTTTCCTACAATGAGCAGTTCTTC. V usage is TRBV28 and J usage is TRBJ2-1; D gene ambiguous. CDR1 is MDHEN, CDR2 SYDVKM, per germline. CDR3 length: 16 amino acids. V was clipped by 5 bases and J by 1 base, with 15 bases between them.

The DNA of the CDR3 is TGTGCCAGCAGCGGTGGCGGGTGGGATGGCTACAATGAGCAGTTCTTC. It encodes CASSGGGWDGYNEQFF. The V gene is TRBV11-2, the J gene TRBJ2-1; D perhaps matches TRBD2 (5 bases). This CDR3 contains 16 residues. V was clipped by 5 bases and J by 3 bases, with 17 bases between them. Germline CDR1 SGHAT, CDR2 FQNNGV.